The 12 T cell receptor beta chains given below trace back to one sample, sequenced in a study of T cell changes during pregnancy in multiple sclerosis. Using immunoSEQ multiplex PCR, the repertoire was profiled, and TCRdb retains in-frame clones only, with some absent. Of approximately 29,000 clones listed, approximately 92% were seen once; the top ten hold about 0.8%. Sequences were derived from CD4+ T cells from peripheral blood mononuclear cells, sampled in the second trimester of pregnancy. These receptors originate from a female donor with multiple sclerosis, enrolled in a pregnancy study.

This sequence joins TRBV7-2 and TRBJ2-1, with 11 nucleotides matching TRBD2. V dropped 1 base and J dropped 12; count of bases not matched to a gene: 8. Germline loops: CDR1 SGHTA, CDR2 FQGNSA. This CDR3 comprises 15 residues. CDR3 loop: CASSLDIAGGPGQFF. CDR3 coding DNA: TGTGCCAGCAGCTTAGATATAGCGGGGGGGCCCGGGCAGTTCTTC.

The chain is built from TRBV7-9 and TRBJ1-4; perhaps TRBD1 as D (5 bases). The CDR3 length is 15 residues. V lost 1 base and J lost 2, with 8 bases in between. CDR1 is SEHNR, CDR2 FQNEAQ, per germline (reference sequence). This chain's CDR3 is CASSLGRATNEKLFF. CDR3 DNA sequence: TGTGCCAGCAGCTTAGGCAGGGCGACTAATGAAAAACTGTTTTTT.

The rearrangement uses TRBV4-3 and TRBJ1-2; 8 positions match TRBD1. The CDR3 runs to 18 residues. With 1 base clipped from V and 4 bases from J, the junction kept 14 bases outside the gene matches. Germline V gives CDR1 LGHNA, CDR2 YSLEER. CDR3 loop: CASSQAGDRSYSGYGYTF. The CDR3 nucleotides read TGCGCCAGCAGCCAAGCCGGGGACAGGTCCTATTCGGGCTATGGCTACACCTTC.

This chain uses TRBV28 with TRBJ2-3; 8 bases line up with TRBD2. Per the germline V gene, CDR1 is MDHEN and CDR2 is SYDVKM. The CDR3 sequence is 17 residues long. The V gene end was trimmed by 5 bases and the J gene end by 5 bases; junction bases not matched to a gene: 15. As DNA, the CDR3 is TGTGCCAGCAGTCCCCTCCTAGGAGCGGGGGAGGGAGATACGCAGTATTTT. Its protein product is CASSPLLGAGEGDTQYF.

This clone has just one count. The chain links TRBV4-1 to TRBJ1-4, with D possibly TRBD1 on 5 matching bases. CDR3 length: 12 residues. Trimming shortened V by 2 bases and J by 8 bases, and 6 bases separated the two germline ends. Germline V gives CDR1 MGHRA, CDR2 YSYEKL. The DNA for the CDR3 is TGCGCCAGCAGCCAAAGGGGAGAAAAACTGTTTTTT. Its translation is CASSQRGEKLFF.

The rearrangement links TRBV2 to TRBJ1-1; D remains ambiguous. The CDR3 extends over 13 amino acids. Germline V gene lookup returns CDR1 SNHLY and CDR2 FYNNEI. Trimming took 2 bases from V and 8 from J, leaving 12 bases between them. The CDR3 DNA is TGTGCCAGCAGTGAACCCTTCCGCCTAGAAGCTTTCTTT. It translates to CASSEPFRLEAFF.

V gene TRBV27 combines with J gene TRBJ2-2, with 10 bases lining up with TRBD2. The trim removed 1 base at V and 5 bases at J, leaving 13 bases unmatched. Per the germline V gene, CDR1 is MNHEY and CDR2 is SMNVEV (reference sequence). This CDR3 is 19 amino acids long. The CDR3 DNA sequence: TGTGCCAGCAGTTTATTTGGCGTTCCGAGCGGGGGGGGTACCGGGGAGCTGTTTTTT. It translates to CASSLFGVPSGGGTGELFF.

The rearrangement joins TRBV5-1 to TRBJ2-1, with 8 bases fitting TRBD2. In germline, CDR1 is SGHRS, CDR2 YFSETQ. V was clipped by 6 bases and J by 3 bases; unmatched bases: 17. CDR3 size: 18 residues. Here the CDR3 reads CASNSLRGGTADYNEQFF. The CDR3 DNA follows: TGCGCCAGCAATTCCCTCCGCGGGGGGACGGCCGACTACAATGAGCAGTTCTTC.

The chain links TRBV14 to TRBJ2-5, with a weak D call TRBD1 (5 bases). CDR1 is SGHDN and CDR2 is FVKESK in the germline V gene. Trimming stripped 4 bases from V and 2 bases from J, with 20 bases between. CDR3 size: 17 residues. Here the CDR3 reads CASSLRVRTTVQETQYF. The CDR3 DNA reads TGTGCCAGCAGCCTCCGGGTCAGGACAACAGTTCAAGAGACCCAGTACTTC.

This clone was seen a handful of times. The same CDR3 is also encoded by other DNA sequences in this sample. The V call is TRBV5-6, the J call TRBJ1-5, with 7 bases fitting TRBD1. V lost 1 base and J lost 4; bases outside the gene matches: 8. Germline CDR1 and CDR2: SGHDT and YYEEEE. The CDR3 loop spans 16 amino acids. DNA of the CDR3: TGTGCCAGCAGCTTGCTGGCAGGGGGTGTTAATCAGCCCCAGCATTTT. Protein sequence: CASSLLAGGVNQPQHF.

This clone was observed once. One end of the junction varies from germline; a read error may be responsible. The rearrangement uses TRBV19 and TRBJ1-4; 7 bases map to TRBD1. Germline assignment: CDR1 LNHDA and CDR2 SQIVND (reference sequence). The CDR3 covers 14 residues. The CDR3 region is CASSFDRENGKLFF. The CDR3 DNA reads as TGTGCCAGTAGTTTTGACAGGGAGAATGGAAAACTGTTTTTT.

The chain links TRBV7-9 to TRBJ1-6; TRBD1 agrees at 8 bases. V lost 4 bases and J lost 8; bases outside the gene matches: 1. In germline, CDR1 is SEHNR, CDR2 FQNEAQ (reference sequence). This CDR3 comprises 13 residues. The CDR3 is CASSSTGDSPLHF. For the CDR3, the DNA is TGTGCCAGCAGCTCGACAGGGGATTCACCCCTCCACTTT.